This T cell receptor beta chain is drawn from a study of T cells in Graves' hyperthyroidism and ophthalmopathy. Using RNA transcripts as the source, TCR beta CDR3 regions were amplified. HTBI primers were the set used in a first-round RT-PCR of the TCR CDR3. From the multiplex PCR reads, TCRdb called clonotypes with MiXCR, one entry per CDR3 protein. Among roughly 400,000 distinct CDR3 sequences listed, approximately 14% were seen once. This clonotype was counted ten times or more. Its specificity is unknown. Overall study results and limits: Median prediction lead before ophthalmopathy onset was about 6.3 months with the model.

In patients aged 18 to 65, hyperthyroidism was newly diagnosed, with duration under 2 months. On the basis of clinical symptoms, serum thyroxine and TRAb, thyroid ultrasound and orbital computed tomography, diagnoses were made. Per the germline V gene, CDR1 is WSHSY and CDR2 is SAAADI. Germline trimming cut 6 bases from V and 4 bases from J; bases unmatched to any gene: 3. There are 14 residues in the CDR3. This clonotype was obtained from a woman aged 18-29 years with Graves' hyperthyroidism that later progressed to Graves' ophthalmopathy. V and J are TRBV10-2 and TRBJ1-4; 9 positions match TRBD1. Material: blood. The CDR3, as DNA: TGCGCCAGCAGGGGACAGGGCAATAATGAAAAACTGTTTTTT. This codes for CASRGQGNNEKLFF.